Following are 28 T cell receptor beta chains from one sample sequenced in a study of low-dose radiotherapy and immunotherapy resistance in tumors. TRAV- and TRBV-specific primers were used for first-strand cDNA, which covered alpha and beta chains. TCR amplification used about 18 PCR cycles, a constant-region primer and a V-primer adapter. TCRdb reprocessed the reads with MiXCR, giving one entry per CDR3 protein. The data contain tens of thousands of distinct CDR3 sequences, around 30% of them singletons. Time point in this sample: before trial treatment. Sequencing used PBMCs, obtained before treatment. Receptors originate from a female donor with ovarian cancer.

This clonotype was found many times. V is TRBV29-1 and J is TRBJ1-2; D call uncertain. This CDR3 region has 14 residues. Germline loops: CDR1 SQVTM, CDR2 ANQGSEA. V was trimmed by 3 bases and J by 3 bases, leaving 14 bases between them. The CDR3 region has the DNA TGCAGCGTTGATGGTCTGGGTATCTACTATGGCTACACCTTC. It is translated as CSVDGLGIYYGYTF.

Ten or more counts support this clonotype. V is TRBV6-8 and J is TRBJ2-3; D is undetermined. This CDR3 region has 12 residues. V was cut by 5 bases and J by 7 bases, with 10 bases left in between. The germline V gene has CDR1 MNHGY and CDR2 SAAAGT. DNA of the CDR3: TGTGCCAGCAGTGTCGTCTCAAATACGCAGTATTTT. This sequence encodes CASSVVSNTQYF.

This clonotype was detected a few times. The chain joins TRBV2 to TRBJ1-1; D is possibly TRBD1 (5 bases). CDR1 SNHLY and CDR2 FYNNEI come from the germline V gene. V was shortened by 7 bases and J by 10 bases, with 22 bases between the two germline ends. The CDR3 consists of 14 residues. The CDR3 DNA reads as TGTGCCAGCAAGATCTTCGGGACCGCCTCGGGAGCTTTCTTT. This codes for CASKIFGTASGAFF.

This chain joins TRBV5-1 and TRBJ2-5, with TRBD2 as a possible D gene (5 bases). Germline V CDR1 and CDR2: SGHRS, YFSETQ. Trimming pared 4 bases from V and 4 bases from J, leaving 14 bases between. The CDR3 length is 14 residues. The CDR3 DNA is TGCGCCAGCAGCCGCCGGGAAGTAGGAGAGACCCAGTACTTC. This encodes CASSRREVGETQYF.

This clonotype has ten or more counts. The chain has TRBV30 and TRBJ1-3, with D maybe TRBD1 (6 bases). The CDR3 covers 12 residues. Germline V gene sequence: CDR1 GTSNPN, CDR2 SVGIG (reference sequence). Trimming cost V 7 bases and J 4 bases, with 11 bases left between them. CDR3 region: CASPGAGNTIYF. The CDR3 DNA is TGTGCCTCCCCGGGGGCCGGAAACACCATATATTTT.

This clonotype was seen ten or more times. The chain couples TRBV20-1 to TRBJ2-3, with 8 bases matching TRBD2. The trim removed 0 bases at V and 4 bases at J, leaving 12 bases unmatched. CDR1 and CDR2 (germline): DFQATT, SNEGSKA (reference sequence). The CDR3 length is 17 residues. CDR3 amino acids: CSARDPWRGARADTQYF. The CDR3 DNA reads TGCAGTGCTAGAGATCCGTGGCGGGGGGCGCGGGCAGATACGCAGTATTTT.

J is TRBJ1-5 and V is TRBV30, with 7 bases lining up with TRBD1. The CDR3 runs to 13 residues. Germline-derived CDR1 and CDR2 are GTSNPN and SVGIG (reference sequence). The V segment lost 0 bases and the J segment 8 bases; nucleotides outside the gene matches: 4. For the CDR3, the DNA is TGTGCCTGGAGTGTACAGGGGAAGGAGCCCCAGCATTTT. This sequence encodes CAWSVQGKEPQHF. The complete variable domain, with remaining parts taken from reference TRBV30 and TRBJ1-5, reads SQTIHQWPATLVQPVGSPLSLECTVEGTSNPNLYWYRQAAGRGLQLLFYSVGIGQISSEVPQNLSASRPQDRQFILSSKKLLLSDSGFYLCAWSVQGKEPQHFGDGTRLSIL.

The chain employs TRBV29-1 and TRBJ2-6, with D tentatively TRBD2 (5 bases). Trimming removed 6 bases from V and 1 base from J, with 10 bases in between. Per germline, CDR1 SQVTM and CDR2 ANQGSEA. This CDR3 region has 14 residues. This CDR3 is CSVQRGSGANVLTF. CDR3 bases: TGCAGCGTACAACGGGGATCTGGGGCCAACGTCCTGACTTTC.

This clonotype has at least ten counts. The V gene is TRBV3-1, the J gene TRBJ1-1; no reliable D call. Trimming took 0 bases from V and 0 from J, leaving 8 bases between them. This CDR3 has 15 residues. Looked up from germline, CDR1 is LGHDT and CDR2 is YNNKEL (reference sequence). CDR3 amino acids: CASSQDHSMNTEAFF. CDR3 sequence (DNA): TGTGCCAGCAGCCAAGACCACAGTATGAACACTGAAGCTTTCTTT.

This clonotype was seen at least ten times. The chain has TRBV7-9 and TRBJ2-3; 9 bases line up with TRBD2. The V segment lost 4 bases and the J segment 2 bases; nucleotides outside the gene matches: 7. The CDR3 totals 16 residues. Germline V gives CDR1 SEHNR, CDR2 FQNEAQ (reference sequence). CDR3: CASSSPAGLATDTQYF. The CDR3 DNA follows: TGTGCCAGCAGCTCCCCCGCGGGACTAGCCACAGATACGCAGTATTTT.

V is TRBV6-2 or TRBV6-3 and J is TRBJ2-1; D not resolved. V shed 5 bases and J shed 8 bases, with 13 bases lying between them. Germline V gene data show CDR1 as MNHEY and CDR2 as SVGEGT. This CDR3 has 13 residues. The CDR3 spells CASSIWGIDEQFF. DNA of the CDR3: TGTGCCAGCAGTATTTGGGGTATCGATGAGCAGTTCTTC.

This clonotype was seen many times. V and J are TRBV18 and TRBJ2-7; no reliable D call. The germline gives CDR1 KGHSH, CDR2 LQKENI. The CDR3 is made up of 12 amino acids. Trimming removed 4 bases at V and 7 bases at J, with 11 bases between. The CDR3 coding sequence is TGTGCCAGCTCACAGGTCGCGCGGGAGCAGTACTTC. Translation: CASSQVAREQYF.

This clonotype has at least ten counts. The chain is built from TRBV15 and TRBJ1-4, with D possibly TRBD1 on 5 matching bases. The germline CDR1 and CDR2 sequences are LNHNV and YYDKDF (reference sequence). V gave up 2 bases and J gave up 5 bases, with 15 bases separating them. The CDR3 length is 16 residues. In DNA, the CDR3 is TGTGCCACCAGCAGACTGTCAGGGTATGCGAATGAAAAACTGTTTTTT. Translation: CATSRLSGYANEKLFF.

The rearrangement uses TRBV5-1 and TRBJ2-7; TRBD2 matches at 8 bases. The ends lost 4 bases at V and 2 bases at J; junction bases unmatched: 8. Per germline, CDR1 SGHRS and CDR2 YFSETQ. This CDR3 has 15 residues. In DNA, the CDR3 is TGCGCCAGCAGCCGACAACTAGCGGCAGCCTACGAGCAGTACTTC. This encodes CASSRQLAAAYEQYF.

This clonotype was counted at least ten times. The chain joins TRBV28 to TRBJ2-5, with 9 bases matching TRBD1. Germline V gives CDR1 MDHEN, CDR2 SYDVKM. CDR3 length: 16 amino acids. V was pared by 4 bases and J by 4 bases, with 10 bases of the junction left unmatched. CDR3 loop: CASSSWDRDVRETQYF. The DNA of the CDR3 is TGTGCCAGCAGTTCTTGGGACAGGGATGTGCGAGAGACCCAGTACTTC.

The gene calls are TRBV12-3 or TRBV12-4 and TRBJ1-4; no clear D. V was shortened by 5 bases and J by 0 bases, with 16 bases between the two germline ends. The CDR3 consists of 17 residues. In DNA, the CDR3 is TGTGCCAGCAGTCCAGGAGGGAGTCTTCCAACTAATGAAAAACTGTTTTTT. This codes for CASSPGGSLPTNEKLFF.

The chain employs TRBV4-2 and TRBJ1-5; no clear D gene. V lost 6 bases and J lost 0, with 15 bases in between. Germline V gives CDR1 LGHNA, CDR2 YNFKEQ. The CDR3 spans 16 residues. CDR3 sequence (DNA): TGTGCCAGCAGTCCTTTTTCGACGGATAGCAATCAGCCCCAGCATTTT. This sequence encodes CASSPFSTDSNQPQHF.

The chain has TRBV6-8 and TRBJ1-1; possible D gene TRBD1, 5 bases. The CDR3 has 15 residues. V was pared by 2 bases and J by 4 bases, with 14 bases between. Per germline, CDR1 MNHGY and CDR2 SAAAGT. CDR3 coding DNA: TGTGCCAGCAGTTACGATGGGGGAGCTGGCACTGAAGCTTTCTTT. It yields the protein CASSYDGGAGTEAFF.

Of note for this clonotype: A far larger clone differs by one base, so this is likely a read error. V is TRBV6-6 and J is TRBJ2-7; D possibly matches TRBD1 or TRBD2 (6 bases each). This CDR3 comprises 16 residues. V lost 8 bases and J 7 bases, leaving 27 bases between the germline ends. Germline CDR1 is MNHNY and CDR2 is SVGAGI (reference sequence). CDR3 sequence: CASGRSGASSYNEQYF. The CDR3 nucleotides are TGTGCCAGCGGCCGGTCGGGGGCGAGCTCCTACAATGAGCAGTACTTC.

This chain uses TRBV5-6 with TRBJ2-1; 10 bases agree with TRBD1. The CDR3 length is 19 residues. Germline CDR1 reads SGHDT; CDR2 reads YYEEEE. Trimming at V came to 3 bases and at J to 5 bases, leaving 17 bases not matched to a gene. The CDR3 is CASSSTAGDRGFLDNEQFF. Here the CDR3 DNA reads TGTGCCAGCAGCTCCACTGCGGGGGACAGGGGTTTTCTCGACAATGAGCAGTTCTTC.

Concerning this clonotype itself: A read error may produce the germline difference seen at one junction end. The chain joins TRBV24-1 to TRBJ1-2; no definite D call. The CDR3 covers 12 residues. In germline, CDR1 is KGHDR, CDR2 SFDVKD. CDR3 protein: CATRGPVEGYAF. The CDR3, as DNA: TGTGCCACCCGAGGACCGGTGGAGGGCTACGCCTTC.

CDR3 DNA: TGTGCCAGCAGTGTAGTGAAGATGAAGGAGCTGTTTTTT. It specifies CASSVVKMKELFF. The rearrangement links TRBV2 to TRBJ2-2; D unresolved. The germline V gene encodes CDR1 SNHLY and CDR2 FYNNEI. V was pared by 4 bases and J by 10 bases, with 13 bases between. This CDR3 has 13 residues.

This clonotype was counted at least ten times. CDR3 protein: CASSYPSRGYEQYF. The CDR3 DNA is TGTGCCAGCAGTTATCCGTCGAGGGGCTACGAGCAGTACTTC. The chain employs TRBV6-2 or TRBV6-3 and TRBJ2-7; D may correspond to TRBD1 or TRBD2 (5 bases each). V shed 3 bases and J shed 3 bases, with 12 bases lying between them. CDR3 length: 14 amino acids. Germline V lookup: CDR1 MNHEY, CDR2 SVGEGT.

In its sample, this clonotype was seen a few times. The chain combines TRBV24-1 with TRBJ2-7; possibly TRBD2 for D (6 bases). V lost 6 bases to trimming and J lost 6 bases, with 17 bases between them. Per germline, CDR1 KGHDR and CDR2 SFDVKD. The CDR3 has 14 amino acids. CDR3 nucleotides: TGTGCCACCAGTCCGAGACTAGACTCCAGCGAGCAGTACTTC. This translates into CATSPRLDSSEQYF.

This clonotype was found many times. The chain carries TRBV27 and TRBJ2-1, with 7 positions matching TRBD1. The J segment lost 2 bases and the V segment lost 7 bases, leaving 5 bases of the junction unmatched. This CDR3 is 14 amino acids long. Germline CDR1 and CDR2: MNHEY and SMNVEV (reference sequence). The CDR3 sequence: CASKVGQAYNEQFF. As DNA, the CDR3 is TGTGCCAGCAAGGTCGGACAGGCCTACAATGAGCAGTTCTTC.

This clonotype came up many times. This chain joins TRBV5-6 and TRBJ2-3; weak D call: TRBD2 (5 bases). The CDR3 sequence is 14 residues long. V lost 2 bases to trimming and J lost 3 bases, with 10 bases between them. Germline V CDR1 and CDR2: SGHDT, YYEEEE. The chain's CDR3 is CASSFGLATDTQYF. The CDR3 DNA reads TGTGCCAGCAGCTTCGGGCTAGCAACAGATACGCAGTATTTT.

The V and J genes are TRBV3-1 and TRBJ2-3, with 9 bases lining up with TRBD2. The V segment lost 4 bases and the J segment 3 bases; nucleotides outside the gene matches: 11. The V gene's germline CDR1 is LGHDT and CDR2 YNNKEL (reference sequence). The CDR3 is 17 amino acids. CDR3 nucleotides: TGTGCCAGCAGCCGTGCGACTAGCGGCGGGGGAACAGATACGCAGTATTTT. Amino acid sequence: CASSRATSGGGTDTQYF.

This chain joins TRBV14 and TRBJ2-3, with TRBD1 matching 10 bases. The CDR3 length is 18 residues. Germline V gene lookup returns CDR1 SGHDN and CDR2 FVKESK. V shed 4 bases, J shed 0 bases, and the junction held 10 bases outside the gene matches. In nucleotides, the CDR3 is TGTGCCAGCAGCCCCCGGGACAGGGGATTAATAAGCACAGATACGCAGTATTTT. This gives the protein CASSPRDRGLISTDTQYF. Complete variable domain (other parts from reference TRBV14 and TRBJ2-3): EAGVTQFPSHSVIEKGQTVTLRCDPISGHDNLYWYRRVMGKEIKFLLHFVKESKQDESGMPNNRFLAERTGGTYSTLKVQPAELEDSGVYFCASSPRDRGLISTDTQYFGPGTRLTVL.